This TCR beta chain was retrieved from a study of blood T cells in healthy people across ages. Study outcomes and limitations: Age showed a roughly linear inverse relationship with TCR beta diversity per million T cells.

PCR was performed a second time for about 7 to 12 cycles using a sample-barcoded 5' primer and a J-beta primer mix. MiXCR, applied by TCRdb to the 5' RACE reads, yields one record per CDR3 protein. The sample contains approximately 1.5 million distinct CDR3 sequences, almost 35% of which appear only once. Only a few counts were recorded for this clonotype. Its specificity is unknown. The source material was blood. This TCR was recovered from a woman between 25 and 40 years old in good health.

The CDR3 bases are TGCGCCAGCAGCTTCTCGGCTAGCGGGGGACAAGAGACCCAGTACTTC. Protein: CASSFSASGGQETQYF. The chain links TRBV5-1 to TRBJ2-5; TRBD2 matches at 10 bases. CDR1 is SGHRS and CDR2 is YFSETQ in the germline V gene. The CDR3 consists of 16 residues. V trimming: 2 bases; J trimming: 2 bases; junction bases outside the gene matches: 6.